Presented here are 16 T cell receptor beta chains from one specimen sequenced in a study of patients and donors after allogeneic stem cell transplantation. TCRdb called the RT-PCR reads again in MiXCR, with one record for every CDR3 protein. Among 410,000 or so distinct CDR3 sequences listed, 16% were seen once. Specimen: blood, either unsorted or a sorted T cell fraction (not recorded which). All receptors derive from a human donor who was either an allogeneic HSCT recipient or a stem cell or donor lymphocyte infusion donor (not recorded which). It is not recorded whose cells these are; they may come from a transplant donor.

The J gene is TRBJ2-7, the V gene TRBV14; D possibly corresponds to TRBD2 (5 bases). This CDR3 has 16 residues. V lost 4 bases and J lost 0, with 16 bases in between. Germline CDR1 and CDR2: SGHDN and FVKESK. CDR3 residues: CASSPRGIRSSYEQYF. CDR3 nucleotide sequence: TGTGCCAGCAGCCCCCGGGGTATTAGGAGCTCCTACGAGCAGTACTTC. The whole variable domain, remainder taken from reference TRBV14 and TRBJ2-7, is EAGVTQFPSHSVIEKGQTVTLRCDPISGHDNLYWYRRVMGKEIKFLLHFVKESKQDESGMPNNRFLAERTGGTYSTLKVQPAELEDSGVYFCASSPRGIRSSYEQYFGPGTRLTVT.

The J gene is TRBJ2-2, the V gene TRBV12-3 or TRBV12-4, with 7 positions matching TRBD2. The V and J ends lost 6 bases and 7 bases, in that order; junction bases with no gene match: 8. This CDR3 has 14 amino acids. CDR3 coding DNA: TGTGCCAGCAGGGCTGGGCGGGAGAACGGGGAGCTGTTTTTT. Protein: CASRAGRENGELFF.

The chain carries TRBV28 and TRBJ1-6, with a tentative D call TRBD1 (5 bases). This CDR3 has 13 residues. Germline CDR1 and CDR2: MDHEN and SYDVKM. V was trimmed by 9 bases and J by 8 bases, leaving 14 bases between them. The CDR3 DNA follows: TGTGCCAGTACCCCCTCCAGGGATTCACCCCTCCACTTT. It is translated as CASTPSRDSPLHF.

The chain combines TRBV7-8 with TRBJ2-7; no reliable D call. Trimming shortened V by 4 bases and J by 4 bases, and 14 bases separated the two germline ends. Germline V gene data show CDR1 as SGHVS and CDR2 as FQNEAQ. The CDR3 is 14 amino acids. The CDR3 is CASSSSDTNYEQYF. CDR3 in DNA: TGTGCCAGCAGCTCCTCTGACACGAATTACGAGCAGTACTTC.

The sample holds a few counts of this clonotype. This chain links TRBV7-3 with TRBJ2-6; D might be TRBD1 (6 bases). Trimming stripped 0 bases from V and 0 bases from J, with 15 bases between. The germline gives CDR1 SGHTA, CDR2 FQGTGA. This CDR3 region has 19 residues. CDR3 DNA sequence: TGTGCCAGCAGCTTAACGGTGGGGGCCCTTAACTCTGGGGCCAACGTCCTGACTTTC. Its protein is CASSLTVGALNSGANVLTF.

This chain uses TRBV10-3 with TRBJ1-5; D gene uncertain. Trimming removed 3 bases from V and 9 bases from J, with 9 bases in between. The CDR3 has 12 amino acids. In germline, CDR1 is ENHRY, CDR2 SYGVKD. The CDR3 here is CAISDLYRPQHF. DNA of the CDR3: TGTGCCATCAGTGACCTTTACAGGCCCCAGCATTTT.

This clonotype has a handful of counts. V is TRBV12-3 or TRBV12-4 and J is TRBJ1-5, with no clear D. This CDR3 contains 14 residues. Between the trimmed V and J ends, which lost 11 bases and 1 base, there was a span of 15 bases. CDR3 in DNA: TGTGCCCTAATTGGCCCAATCAGCAATCAGCCCCAGCATTTT. Amino acid sequence: CALIGPISNQPQHF.

This clonotype occurred many times. The chain employs TRBV5-1 and TRBJ2-3; no reliable D call. The V gene's germline CDR1 is SGHRS and CDR2 YFSETQ. V was pared by 4 bases and J by 3 bases, with 9 bases between. This CDR3 has 13 residues. CDR3 protein: CASSPTVTDTQYF. The CDR3 DNA sequence: TGCGCCAGCAGCCCAACCGTTACAGATACGCAGTATTTT.

The chain recombines TRBV7-9 with TRBJ2-7; tentative D call: TRBD2 (6 bases). Germline assignment: CDR1 SEHNR and CDR2 FQNEAQ (reference sequence). Trimming took 2 bases from V and 0 from J, leaving 14 bases between them. The CDR3 sequence is 16 residues long. CDR3 in DNA: TGTGCCAGCAGCTTACAACGGCTAGCGCACTCCTACGAGCAGTACTTC. Translating it yields CASSLQRLAHSYEQYF.

The chain recombines TRBV10-2 with TRBJ1-2; 7 nucleotides line up with TRBD1. Germline CDR1 is WSHSY and CDR2 is SAAADI. The V segment lost 4 bases and the J segment 2 bases; nucleotides outside the gene matches: 4. The CDR3 is 14 residues long. CDR3 amino acids: CASSAPGQNYGYTF. The CDR3 DNA reads TGCGCCAGCAGTGCACCGGGACAGAACTATGGCTACACCTTC.

The chain combines TRBV18 with TRBJ2-7; D could derive from TRBD1 or TRBD2 (6 bases each). CDR1 KGHSH and CDR2 LQKENI come from the germline V gene. Trimming stripped 6 bases from V and 6 bases from J, with 15 bases between. CDR3 length equals 13 residues. Here the CDR3 reads CASSPRGAGEQYF. The CDR3 region has the DNA TGTGCCAGCTCCCCCAGGGGAGCGGGCGAGCAGTACTTC.

This clonotype has at least ten counts. This chain joins TRBV10-3 and TRBJ1-2, with D perhaps TRBD1 (6 bases). The V gene's germline CDR1 is ENHRY and CDR2 SYGVKD. V was pared by 8 bases and J by 7 bases, with 14 bases between. The length of the CDR3 is 12 residues. The CDR3 sequence: CAIGRGARGYTF. CDR3 in DNA: TGTGCCATCGGTCGGGGGGCTCGTGGCTACACCTTC.

This clonotype showed up just a few times. J is TRBJ1-1 and V is TRBV5-5; the D is unclear. Germline-derived CDR1 and CDR2 are SGHKS and YYEKEE (reference sequence). V dropped 3 bases and J dropped 4 bases, with 10 bases sitting between them. The CDR3 runs to 13 residues. DNA for the CDR3: TGTGCCAGCAGCTCCTTTGTCCCCACTGAAGCTTTCTTT. This gives the protein CASSSFVPTEAFF.

A few counts support this clonotype. The chain links TRBV9 to TRBJ2-3; D could derive from TRBD1 or TRBD2 (6 bases each). The V and J ends lost 0 bases and 0 bases respectively, with 11 bases between them. Germline V gene lookup returns CDR1 SGDLS and CDR2 YYNGEE. This CDR3 is 16 amino acids long. Written as DNA, the CDR3 is TGTGCCAGCAGCGTAGGTCGGGGGCTTAGCACAGATACGCAGTATTTT. This sequence encodes CASSVGRGLSTDTQYF.

This clonotype was detected a few times. The V and J genes are TRBV7-6 and TRBJ2-5, with no clear D. Germline CDR1 and CDR2: SGHVS and FNYEAQ. The CDR3 length is 16 residues. V was trimmed by 5 bases and J by 1 base, leaving 17 bases between them. CDR3 sequence reads: CASSPSAQRVQETQYF. CDR3 DNA: TGTGCCAGCAGCCCAAGTGCACAGCGTGTCCAAGAGACCCAGTACTTC. Drawing the rest from reference TRBV7-6 and TRBJ2-5, the complete variable domain is GAGVSQSPRYKVTKRGQDVALRCDPISGHVSLYWYRQALGQGPEFLTYFNYEAQQDKSGLPNDRFSAERPEGSISTLTIQRTEQRDSAMYRCASSPSAQRVQETQYFGPGTRLLVL.

The table lists this clonotype with many counts. The chain couples TRBV12-3 or TRBV12-4 to TRBJ1-6; 10 bases line up with TRBD1. There are 16 residues in the CDR3. The J segment lost 5 bases and the V segment lost 6 bases, leaving 7 bases of the junction unmatched. The CDR3 nucleotides read TGTGCCAGCAGCCCTGACAGGGGGCCAGATAATTCACCCCTCCACTTT. It yields the protein CASSPDRGPDNSPLHF.